The entry below describes one TCR beta chain. The CDR3 consists of 16 residues. CDR1 KGHSH and CDR2 LQKENI come from the germline V gene. The germline V and J ends were trimmed by 3 bases and 4 bases, with 18 bases remaining between them. In the authors' methods: Reference gene primer amplification gave nucleated cell count estimates. The data were produced by immunoSEQ multiplex PCR, yet TCRdb's version contains in-frame clones alone and is incomplete. That table gives V, J and clone size, and the DNA gave D and trimming. The table shows fewer than 200,000 clones, with 70% to 90% occurring only once. The data were taken from a study of blood T cell repertoires in COVID-19. Study-wide background: Sites in the United States, Italy and Spain provided acute and convalescent COVID-19 samples.

The chain is built from TRBV18 and TRBJ1-1; D is perhaps TRBD1 (5 bases). Material for sequencing was peripheral blood. The receptor comes from a man aged 50-60 years with active or convalescent COVID-19. The CDR3 sequence: CASSPSLGQGGTEAFF. The CDR3 DNA reads TGTGCCAGCTCACCCTCTCTCGGGCAGGGAGGCACTGAAGCTTTCTTT.